This is a list of T cell receptor beta chains from one sample in a study of shared clonotypes between healthy human individuals. Produced via immunoSEQ multiplex PCR; TCRdb's table is partial and in-frame only. There are 550,000 to 600,000 clones in the sample; around 78% occur only once, and around 12% lies in the top ten. The sequenced sample was PBMCs. The receptor source for this set is a woman between 35 and 50 years old in good health. Some clones in this sample may be carry-over from other donors' samples. CDR3s include the opening cysteine and the closing phenylalanine or tryptophan. The order of the fields is D gene, J gene, V gene, CDR3 protein. A D gene is named only where the DNA matches it firmly.

d_call: TRBD2
j_call: TRBJ2-3
v_call: TRBV5-8
cdr3_aa: CASSLDGASGLTDTQYF

d_call: NA
j_call: TRBJ2-3
v_call: TRBV5-1
cdr3_aa: CASSPMGDTDTQYF

d_call: TRBD1
j_call: TRBJ1-1
v_call: TRBV7-9
cdr3_aa: CASRNPGQKNTEAFF

d_call: TRBD2
j_call: TRBJ2-7
v_call: TRBV4-2
cdr3_aa: CASFTSGRLGRYEQYF

d_call: NA
j_call: TRBJ1-2
v_call: TRBV7-9
cdr3_aa: CASSLGAQGAGYTF

d_call: NA
j_call: TRBJ1-1
v_call: TRBV7-2
cdr3_aa: CASSLGPATMNTEAFF

d_call: NA
j_call: TRBJ2-1
v_call: TRBV7-9
cdr3_aa: CASSQTFREQFF

d_call: NA
j_call: TRBJ2-3
v_call: TRBV7-9
cdr3_aa: CASSLGRLLRENTQYF

d_call: NA
j_call: TRBJ2-3
v_call: TRBV27
cdr3_aa: CASSLRTNRGDTQYF

d_call: NA
j_call: TRBJ2-1
v_call: TRBV25-1
cdr3_aa: CASSPKLRRAGNEQFF

d_call: TRBD1
j_call: TRBJ1-5
v_call: TRBV5-4
cdr3_aa: CAGTGTDGNQPQHF

d_call: TRBD1
j_call: TRBJ2-7
v_call: TRBV9
cdr3_aa: CASSAPGQGANEQYF

d_call: NA
j_call: TRBJ2-1
v_call: TRBV5-1
cdr3_aa: CASSLWSGEYNEQFF

d_call: NA
j_call: TRBJ2-7
v_call: TRBV30
cdr3_aa: CAWSVQGLSYEQYF

d_call: NA
j_call: TRBJ2-4
v_call: TRBV5-8
cdr3_aa: CASSLDREPEPVKNIQYF

d_call: NA
j_call: TRBJ2-3
v_call: TRBV6-1
cdr3_aa: CASSAKLGSGSTDTQYF

d_call: TRBD2
j_call: TRBJ2-1
v_call: TRBV18
cdr3_aa: CASSPTSGRFEQFF

d_call: TRBD2
j_call: TRBJ2-1
v_call: TRBV5-1
cdr3_aa: CASSLGAGEVNEQFF

d_call: TRBD1
j_call: TRBJ2-3
v_call: TRBV11-2
cdr3_aa: CASSLEGGSTDTQYF

d_call: TRBD1
j_call: TRBJ2-1
v_call: TRBV28
cdr3_aa: CASSSPGTGANEQFF

d_call: NA
j_call: TRBJ1-5
v_call: TRBV2
cdr3_aa: CASSAGALGAQHF

d_call: NA
j_call: TRBJ1-2
v_call: TRBV15
cdr3_aa: CATSSFYSANYGYTF